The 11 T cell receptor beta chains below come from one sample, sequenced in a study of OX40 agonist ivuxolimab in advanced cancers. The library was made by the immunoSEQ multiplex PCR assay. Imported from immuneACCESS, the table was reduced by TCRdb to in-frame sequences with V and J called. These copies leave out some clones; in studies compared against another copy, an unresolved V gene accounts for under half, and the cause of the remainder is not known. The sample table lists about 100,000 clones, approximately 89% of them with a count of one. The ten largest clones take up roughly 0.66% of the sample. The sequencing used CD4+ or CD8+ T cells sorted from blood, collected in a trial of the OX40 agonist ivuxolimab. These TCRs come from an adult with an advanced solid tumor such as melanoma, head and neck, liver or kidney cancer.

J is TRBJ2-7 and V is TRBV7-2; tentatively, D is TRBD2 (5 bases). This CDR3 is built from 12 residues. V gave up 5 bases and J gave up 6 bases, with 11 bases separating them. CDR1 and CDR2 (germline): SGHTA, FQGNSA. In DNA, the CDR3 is TGTGCCAGCAGCCCCGGGGTCCGCGAGCAGTACTTC. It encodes CASSPGVREQYF.

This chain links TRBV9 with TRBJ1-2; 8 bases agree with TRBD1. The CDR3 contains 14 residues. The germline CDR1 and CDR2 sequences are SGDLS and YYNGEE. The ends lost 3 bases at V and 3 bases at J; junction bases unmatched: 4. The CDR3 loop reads CASSASQGDYGYTF. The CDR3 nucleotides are TGTGCCAGCAGCGCCTCACAGGGGGACTATGGCTACACCTTC.

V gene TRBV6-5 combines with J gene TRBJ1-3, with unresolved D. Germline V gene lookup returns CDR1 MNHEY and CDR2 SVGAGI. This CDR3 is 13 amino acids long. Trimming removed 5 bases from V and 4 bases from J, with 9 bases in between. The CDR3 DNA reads TGTGCCAGCAGTGAAGTACGGGGAAACACCATATATTTT. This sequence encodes CASSEVRGNTIYF.

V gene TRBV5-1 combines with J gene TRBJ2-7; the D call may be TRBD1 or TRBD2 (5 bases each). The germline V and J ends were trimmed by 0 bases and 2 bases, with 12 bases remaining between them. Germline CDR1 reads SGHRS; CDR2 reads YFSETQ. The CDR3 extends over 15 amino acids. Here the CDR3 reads CASSLASEGPYEQYF. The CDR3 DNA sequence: TGCGCCAGCAGCTTGGCTTCAGAGGGGCCCTACGAGCAGTACTTC.

The CDR3 DNA is TGTGGGGGGTTGGCGAATGAAAAACTGTTTTTT. This encodes CGGLANEKLFF. V and J are TRBV2 and TRBJ1-4; TRBD1 is a possible D gene (5 bases). Germline-derived CDR1 and CDR2 are SNHLY and FYNNEI. This CDR3 spans 11 amino acids. Together with reference TRBV2 and TRBJ1-4, the CDR3 gives the full variable domain: EPEVTQTPSHQVTQMGQEVILRCVPISNHLYFYWYRQILGQKVEFLVSFYNNEISEKSEIFDDQFSVERPDGSNFTLKIRSTKLEDSAMYFCGGLANEKLFFGSGTQLSVL.

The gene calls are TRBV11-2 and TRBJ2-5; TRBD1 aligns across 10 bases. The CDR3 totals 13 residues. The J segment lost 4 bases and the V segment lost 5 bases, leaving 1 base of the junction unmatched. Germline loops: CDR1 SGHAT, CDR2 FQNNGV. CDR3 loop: CASSRDRGETQYF. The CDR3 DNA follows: TGTGCCAGCAGCAGGGACAGGGGAGAGACCCAGTACTTC.

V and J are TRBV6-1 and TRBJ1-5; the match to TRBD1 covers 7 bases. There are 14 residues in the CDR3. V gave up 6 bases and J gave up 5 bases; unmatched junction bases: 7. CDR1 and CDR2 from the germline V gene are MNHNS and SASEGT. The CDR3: CASRYRGLHQPQHF. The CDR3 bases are TGTGCCAGCAGGTACAGGGGCCTGCATCAGCCCCAGCATTTT.

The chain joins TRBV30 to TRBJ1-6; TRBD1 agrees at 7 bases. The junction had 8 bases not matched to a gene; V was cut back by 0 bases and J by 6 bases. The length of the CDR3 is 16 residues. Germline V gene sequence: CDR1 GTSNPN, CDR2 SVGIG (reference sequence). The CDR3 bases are TGTGCCTGGAGTGTAACTGCCGGGACAGTTAATTCACCCCTCCACTTT. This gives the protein CAWSVTAGTVNSPLHF. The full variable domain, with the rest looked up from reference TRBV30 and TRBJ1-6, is SQTIHQWPATLVQPVGSPLSLECTVEGTSNPNLYWYRQAAGRGLQLLFYSVGIGQISSEVPQNLSASRPQDRQFILSSKKLLLSDSGFYLCAWSVTAGTVNSPLHFGNGTRLTVT.

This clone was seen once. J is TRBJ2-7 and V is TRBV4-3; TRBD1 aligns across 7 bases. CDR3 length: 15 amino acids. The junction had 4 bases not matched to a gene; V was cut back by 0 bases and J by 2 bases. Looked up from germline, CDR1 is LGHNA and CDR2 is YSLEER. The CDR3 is CASSQDRQGAYEQYF. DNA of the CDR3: TGCGCCAGCAGCCAAGATCGACAGGGAGCCTACGAGCAGTACTTC.

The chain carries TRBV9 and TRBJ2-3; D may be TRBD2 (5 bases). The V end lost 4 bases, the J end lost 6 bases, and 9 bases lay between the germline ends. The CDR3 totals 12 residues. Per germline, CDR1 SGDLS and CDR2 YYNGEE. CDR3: CASSLRGDTQYF. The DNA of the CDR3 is TGTGCCAGCAGCCTCAGAGGGGATACGCAGTATTTT.

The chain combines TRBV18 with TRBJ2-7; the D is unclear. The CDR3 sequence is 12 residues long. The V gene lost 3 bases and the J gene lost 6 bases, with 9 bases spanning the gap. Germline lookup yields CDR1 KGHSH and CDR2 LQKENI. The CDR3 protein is CASSPGRAEQYF. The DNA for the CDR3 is TGTGCCAGCTCACCGGGAAGGGCCGAGCAGTACTTC.